What follows are 21 T cell receptor beta chains derived from one specimen sequenced in a study of T cell changes during pregnancy in multiple sclerosis. The repertoire was sequenced with immunoSEQ multiplex PCR; TCRdb's copy has only in-frame clones and lacks some. This sample yields tens of thousands of clones, of which approximately 90% are seen a single time; around 10% belongs to the top ten. The sample in question was CD8+ T cells from peripheral blood mononuclear cells, obtained in the third trimester of pregnancy. The receptors originated from a female donor with multiple sclerosis, enrolled in a pregnancy study.

The CDR3 bases are TGTGCCAGCTTAGCGGGAGGGGAGTACGAGCAGTACTTC. As protein: CASLAGGEYEQYF. The rearrangement joins TRBV6-6 to TRBJ2-7, with 11 bases that match TRBD2. Trimming at V came to 8 bases and at J to 4 bases, leaving 4 bases not matched to a gene. The CDR3 length is 13 residues. Germline CDR1 reads MNHNY; CDR2 reads SVGAGI (reference sequence).

V gene TRBV7-9 combines with J gene TRBJ2-1; TRBD2 matches at 10 bases. Germline-derived CDR1 and CDR2 are SEHNR and FQNEAQ (reference sequence). With 4 bases clipped from V and 6 bases from J, the junction kept 3 bases outside the gene matches. This CDR3 spans 14 amino acids. CDR3 coding DNA: TGTGCCAGCAGCTCCTGGACTAGCGGCAATGAGCAGTTCTTC. Encoded protein: CASSSWTSGNEQFF. The whole variable domain, remainder taken from reference TRBV7-9 and TRBJ2-1, is DTGVSQNPRHKITKRGQNVTFRCDPISEHNRLYWYRQTLGQGPEFLTYFQNEAQLEKSRLLSDRFSAERPKGSFSTLEIQRTEQGDSAMYLCASSSWTSGNEQFFGPGTRLTVL.

The chain joins TRBV5-1 to TRBJ1-2, with D perhaps TRBD1 (6 bases). The CDR3 is 12 residues long. Trimming stripped 0 bases from V and 7 bases from J, with 7 bases between. Germline V gene lookup returns CDR1 SGHRS and CDR2 YFSETQ. CDR3 bases: TGCGCCAGCAGCTTGGTAGGGGGTGGCTACACCTTC. It codes for CASSLVGGGYTF.

The rearrangement links TRBV7-9 to TRBJ2-7, with D perhaps matching TRBD2 (6 bases). The V gene's germline CDR1 is SEHNR and CDR2 FQNEAQ (reference sequence). The V and J ends lost 0 bases and 6 bases respectively, with 9 bases between them. The CDR3 covers 13 residues. CDR3 sequence (DNA): TGTGCCAGCAGCTTAGCGGAAGCGGGCGAGCAGTACTTC. Amino acid sequence: CASSLAEAGEQYF.

V usage is TRBV7-6 and J usage is TRBJ1-1, with a tentative D call TRBD1 (6 bases). The CDR3 sequence is 13 residues long. CDR1 is SGHVS and CDR2 is FNYEAQ in the germline V gene. V dropped 6 bases and J dropped 5 bases, with 13 bases sitting between them. In DNA, the CDR3 is TGTGCCAGCAGTCCACAGGGCATAACTGAAGCTTTCTTT. Encoded protein: CASSPQGITEAFF.

The chain couples TRBV5-1 to TRBJ1-4; D is undetermined. The CDR3 length is 15 residues. Germline V CDR1 and CDR2: SGHRS, YFSETQ. Between the trimmed V and J ends, which lost 2 bases and 4 bases, there was a span of 12 bases. The CDR3 loop is CASSLSDWGNEKLFF. CDR3 in DNA: TGCGCCAGCAGCTTATCGGACTGGGGTAATGAAAAACTGTTTTTT.

The genes are TRBV19 and TRBJ2-7, with 11 bases that match TRBD1. V lost 4 bases, J lost 5 bases, and 4 bases stayed unmatched. Germline CDR1 is LNHDA and CDR2 is SQIVND (reference sequence). The CDR3 totals 14 residues. The CDR3 region is CASSTWTGGNEQYF. CDR3 nucleotide sequence: TGTGCCAGTAGTACGTGGACAGGGGGCAACGAGCAGTACTTC. The full variable domain, its missing parts supplied by reference TRBV19 and TRBJ2-7, is DGGITQSPKYLFRKEGQNVTLSCEQNLNHDAMYWYRQDPGQGLRLIYYSQIVNDFQKGDIAEGYSVSREKKESFPLTVTSAQKNPTAFYLCASSTWTGGNEQYFGPGTRLTVT.

This clone was counted only a few times. The V gene is TRBV7-9, the J gene TRBJ1-5, with a tentative D call TRBD1 (5 bases). Trimming took off 5 bases at V and 3 bases at J, with 14 bases between the two ends. Germline CDR1 reads SEHNR; CDR2 reads FQNEAQ (reference sequence). The CDR3 has 15 amino acids. The CDR3 reads CASSGRDSINQPQHF. In DNA form, the CDR3 reads TGTGCCAGCAGCGGCCGCGACAGCATCAATCAGCCCCAGCATTTT.

This clone was seen a handful of times. The chain couples TRBV4-1 to TRBJ1-1; the D gene is possibly TRBD1 (5 bases). CDR3 length: 12 amino acids. V gave up 1 base and J gave up 7 bases, with 7 bases separating them. Germline values: CDR1 MGHRA, CDR2 YSYEKL. CDR3 nucleotide sequence: TGCGCCAGCAGCCAAGCGACAGATGAAGCTTTCTTT. It translates to CASSQATDEAFF.

The chain carries TRBV4-3 and TRBJ2-1; weak D call: TRBD1 (6 bases). Germline values: CDR1 LGHNA, CDR2 YSLEER. The CDR3 consists of 17 residues. The V gene lost 0 bases and the J gene lost 3 bases, with 15 bases spanning the gap. The CDR3 DNA is TGCGCCAGCAGCCAAGATCTGGGACACTCCAACTACAATGAGCAGTTCTTC. This encodes CASSQDLGHSNYNEQFF.

This clone was picked up one time. The chain links TRBV9 to TRBJ2-4; 10 bases are shared with TRBD2. CDR1 and CDR2 from the germline V gene are SGDLS and YYNGEE. V was clipped by 4 bases and J by 9 bases; unmatched bases: 7. The CDR3 length is 14 residues. CDR3 in amino acids: CASSPGTSAGIQYF. The DNA for the CDR3 is TGTGCCAGCAGCCCAGGGACTAGCGCAGGCATTCAGTACTTC.

J is TRBJ2-3 and V is TRBV7-8, with 8 bases identical to TRBD2. Trimming cost V 1 base and J 2 bases; bases outside gene matches: 8. Germline assignment: CDR1 SGHVS and CDR2 FQNEAQ. The CDR3 runs 17 residues. CDR3 nucleotides: TGTGCCAGCAGCTTAGGCGTCAGCGGGGGATTCACAGATACGCAGTATTTT. It translates to CASSLGVSGGFTDTQYF.

About this clone itself: Within the sample, other DNA sequences also encode this same CDR3. The CDR3, as DNA: TGTGCCAGTAGTATCGGACAGGGTAGTTACGAGCAGTACTTC. Translated: CASSIGQGSYEQYF. This chain joins TRBV19 and TRBJ2-7, with 8 nucleotides matching TRBD1. This CDR3 has 14 amino acids. Trimming at V came to 3 bases and at J to 4 bases, leaving 5 bases not matched to a gene. Germline V gives CDR1 LNHDA, CDR2 SQIVND (reference sequence).

This sequence joins TRBV4-3 and TRBJ2-3; a weak D match, TRBD2 (6 bases). Per germline, CDR1 LGHNA and CDR2 YSLEER. The ends were cut back, 0 bases at V and 5 bases at J, with 15 bases in the middle. The CDR3 runs 16 residues. The CDR3 DNA is TGCGCCAGCAGCCAAGATCTGCGGGACCCACGAGATACGCAGTATTTT. Translation gives CASSQDLRDPRDTQYF.

V usage is TRBV5-6 and J usage is TRBJ1-4; TRBD1 agrees at 9 bases. V was pared by 1 base and J by 7 bases, with 8 bases of the junction left unmatched. Germline V gene sequence: CDR1 SGHDT, CDR2 YYEEEE. This CDR3 is 16 amino acids long. The CDR3 is CASSLTDRGWGEKLFF. The CDR3 region has the DNA TGTGCCAGCAGCTTGACCGACAGGGGGTGGGGTGAAAAACTGTTTTTT.

V usage is TRBV5-1 and J usage is TRBJ1-1; TRBD1 matches 7 bases. The germline V gene encodes CDR1 SGHRS and CDR2 YFSETQ. There are 16 residues in the CDR3. J lost 4 bases, V lost 2 bases, and 11 bases had no gene match. The CDR3 here is CASSFAMAGGSTEAFF. The CDR3 bases are TGCGCCAGCAGCTTCGCGATGGCAGGGGGATCCACTGAAGCTTTCTTT.

The genes are TRBV7-3 and TRBJ2-3, with 11 nucleotides matching TRBD2. With V trimmed by 5 bases and J by 5 bases, 6 bases remained unmatched. CDR3 size: 15 residues. CDR1 and CDR2 from the germline V gene are SGHTA and FQGTGA. CDR3 sequence reads: CASSPTSGGGDTQYF. The DNA of the CDR3 is TGTGCCAGCAGCCCAACTAGCGGGGGCGGAGATACGCAGTATTTT.

The gene calls are TRBV6-4 and TRBJ2-3; D possibly corresponds to TRBD2 (5 bases). The germline CDR1 and CDR2 sequences are MRHNA and SNTAGT. This CDR3 spans 15 amino acids. Between the trimmed V and J ends, which lost 2 bases and 3 bases, there was a span of 12 bases. CDR3 amino acids: CASSDGREPTDTQYF. In DNA form, the CDR3 reads TGTGCCAGCAGTGACGGACGGGAACCAACAGATACGCAGTATTTT.

This chain uses TRBV7-8 with TRBJ2-1; 12 bases are a match to TRBD1. V was pared by 5 bases and J by 1 base, with 15 bases of the junction left unmatched. Germline V gives CDR1 SGHVS, CDR2 FQNEAQ. The CDR3 consists of 20 residues. The CDR3 DNA reads as TGTGCCAGCAGCACAAGGGCGGGACAGGGGGCGTTAGGGTCCTACAATGAGCAGTTCTTC. It codes for CASSTRAGQGALGSYNEQFF.

V usage is TRBV30 and J usage is TRBJ2-7; D is perhaps TRBD1 (6 bases). V dropped 2 bases and J dropped 3 bases, with 11 bases sitting between them. Germline CDR1 is GTSNPN and CDR2 is SVGIG (reference sequence). This CDR3 has 13 residues. CDR3 nucleotides: TGTGCCTGGAGTCGGGACACCGGCTACGAGCAGTACTTC. Protein product: CAWSRDTGYEQYF.

This chain uses TRBV7-9 with TRBJ2-7; no firm D call. The V gene's germline CDR1 is SEHNR and CDR2 FQNEAQ (reference sequence). V dropped 2 bases and J dropped 2 bases, with 7 bases sitting between them. This CDR3 contains 13 residues. The CDR3 reads CASSLSQAYEQYF. CDR3 coding DNA: TGTGCCAGCAGCTTATCCCAGGCCTACGAGCAGTACTTC.